The present entry profiles one T cell receptor beta chain with its context. This clone's antigen is unknown. The record has no base qualities; no much larger clone is one base away. Using the deep immunoSEQ assay, TCR CDR3 regions were amplified from genomic DNA by multiplex PCR. Extracted genomic DNA from each cell subset was distributed evenly across all wells of several immunoSEQ 96-well plates, and each plate was treated as a replicate. For sorted subsets, each replicate PCR was loaded with 150 to 250 ng genomic DNA, equivalent to 32,000 or so T cell genomes. The purified libraries were quantified using a Qubit 3.0 fluorometer, sized with a Bioanalyzer 2100, and then quantified again using the KAPA Library Quantification kit. A separate single-read 150-cycle Illumina NextSeq 550 flow cell was used to sequence each immunoSEQ 96-well plate. Processing in the source paper ran as follows. Because the immunoSEQ output included only junctional sequences and no quality scores, the filtering could not be the same as the filtering used for full-length reads. To assign V/J genes and CDR3, sequences were annotated using PyIR, a Python wrapper for IgBLAST v1.9, with IMGT germline references. Any read was removed if the V/J assignment was weak (E-value above 1e-6), the CDR3 was missing, or the read contained stop codons, out-of-frame junctions, or ambiguous translated residues. A V3J clonotype was defined by an identical inferred V gene, J gene, and CDR3 amino acid sequence. Percentage overlap between repertoires was calculated by dividing the number of shared unique clonotypes by the size of the smaller repertoire. Richness of each repertoire was evaluated using RTK rarefaction, the Chao1 estimator, and Recon v2.1 estimates of unobserved clonotypes. For all TCRbeta clonotypes obtained by the gDNA method from four donors, generation probabilities were computed with OLGA. The clones in this table, taken by TCRdb from immuneACCESS, are in-frame only. Not every clone is retained; where verified, under half of the shortfall comes from an unresolved V gene, and the cause of the rest is unknown. D and trimming come from the DNA, and the V and J calls and clone size come from that table. The sample includes 600,000 or so clones, with approximately 96% observed a single time. The ten largest clonotypes hold about 0.11% of the sample.

The sample comes from a study of shared clonotypes between healthy human individuals (TCRdb year 2020). Concerning the study at large: A few men and a couple of women, aged 18 to 49 years, made up the cohort. For each donor, CD4 naive and CD4 memory were each given three plates, CD8 naive was given two plates, and CD8 memory was given one plate. To estimate repertoire size and how much clonotype sharing occurs between individuals, the study deeply sequenced the blood TCR repertoires of roughly 5 healthy adults. To increase sequencing depth and limit assay-specific biases, different laboratories used diverse techniques to prepare libraries and sequence TCR repertoires. Each donor's leukapheresis produced roughly between roughly 0.85 and 9 billion PBMCs. Here is what the overall study found, with its caveats: Compared with non-shared clonotypes, clonotypes shared by all four sorted-subset donors had higher generation probabilities. Based on pairwise subsampling, the degree of clonotype sharing among donors was expected to be affected by sequencing depth. Estimated clonotype richness was generally larger for naive than for memory subsets. Incomplete sequencing was indicated by rarefaction of sorted-subset datasets, despite the large sequencing depth. Around 5.4% of naive CD4, roughly 3.6% of naive CD8, 2% to 2.5% of memory CD4, and about 0.4% of memory CD8 clonotypes were shared across several donors. Because the study included a small number of donors, the genetic and exposure-history diversity represented was limited. Sampling was restricted to blood, and TCR repertoires in tissue are likely to differ from TCR repertoires in blood.

CD8 naive samples were obtained by positive selection for CCR7 among CD45RO-negative cells, yielding a CD45RA+CCR7+ population from which TemRA cells were excluded. Healthy HIV-negative adults with no recently reported acute infections or vaccinations were included as donors. All donors were Caucasian adults living in Nashville, Tennessee, USA. Blood was obtained by leukapheresis, after which PBMCs were separated by Ficoll-Histopaque density gradient centrifugation and cryopreserved in liquid nitrogen vapor phase. Purity and quantity of every magnetically sorted T cell population were checked by analytical flow cytometry. Genomic DNA was isolated from every sorted fraction and measured by UV absorbance on a Nanodrop 2000c. Taken from the germline V gene, the CDR1 and CDR2 loops are MGHRA and YSYEKL. The junction shows trimming of 0 bases on V and 8 bases on J, plus 4 bases between the germline ends. Reading from cysteine to phenylalanine, the CDR3 counts 12 amino acids. Just CDR3 DNA is preserved here, 36 bases in frame from base 1.

The clonotype was recovered from a woman aged 30 to 39 in good health. The sequenced sample was naive CD8+ T cells sorted from blood. The sample's cell subset or site, from its label and the paper: CD45RA+CCR7+. The rearrangement joined TRBV4-1 to TRBJ2-2; a confident D gene designation cannot be given. This receptor carries the CDR3 CASSQEGGELFF. The bases read TGCGCCAGCAGCCAAGAGGGGGGGGAGCTGTTTTTT.